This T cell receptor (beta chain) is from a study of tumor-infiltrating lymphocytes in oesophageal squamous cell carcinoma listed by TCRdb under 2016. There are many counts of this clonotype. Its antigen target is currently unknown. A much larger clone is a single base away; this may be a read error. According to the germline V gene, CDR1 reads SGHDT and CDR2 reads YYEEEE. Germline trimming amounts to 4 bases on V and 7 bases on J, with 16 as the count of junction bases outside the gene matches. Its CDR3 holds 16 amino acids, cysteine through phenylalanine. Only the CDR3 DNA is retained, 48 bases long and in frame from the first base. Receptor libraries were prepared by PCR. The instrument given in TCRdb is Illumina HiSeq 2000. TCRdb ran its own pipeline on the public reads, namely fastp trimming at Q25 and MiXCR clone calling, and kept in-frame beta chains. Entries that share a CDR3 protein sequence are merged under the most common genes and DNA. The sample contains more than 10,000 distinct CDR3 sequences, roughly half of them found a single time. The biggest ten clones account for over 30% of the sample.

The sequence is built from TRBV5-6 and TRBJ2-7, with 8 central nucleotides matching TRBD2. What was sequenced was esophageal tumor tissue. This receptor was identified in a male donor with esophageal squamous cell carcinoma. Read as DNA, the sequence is TGTGCCAGCAGCCTGGGGGCGGGAGGACCGACAAGGGAGCAGTACTTC. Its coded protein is CASSLGAGGPTREQYF.